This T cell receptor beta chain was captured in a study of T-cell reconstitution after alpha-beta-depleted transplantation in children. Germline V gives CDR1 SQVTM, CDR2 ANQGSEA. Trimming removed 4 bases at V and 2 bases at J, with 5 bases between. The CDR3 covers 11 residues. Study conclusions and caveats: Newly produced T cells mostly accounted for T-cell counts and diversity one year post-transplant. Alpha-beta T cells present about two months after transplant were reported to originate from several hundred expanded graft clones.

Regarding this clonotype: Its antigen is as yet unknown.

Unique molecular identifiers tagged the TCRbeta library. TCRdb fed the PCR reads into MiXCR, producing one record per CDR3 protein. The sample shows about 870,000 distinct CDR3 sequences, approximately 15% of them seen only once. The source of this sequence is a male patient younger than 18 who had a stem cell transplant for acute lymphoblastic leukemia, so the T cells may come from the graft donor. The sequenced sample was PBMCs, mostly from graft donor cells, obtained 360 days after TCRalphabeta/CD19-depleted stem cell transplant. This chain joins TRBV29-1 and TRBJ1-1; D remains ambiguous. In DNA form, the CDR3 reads TGCAGCGTTGTAACAAACACTGAAGCTTTCTTT. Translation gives CSVVTNTEAFF.